These 18 T cell receptor beta chains were all obtained from the same sample, sequenced in a study of Ad26.COV2.S vaccination and SARS-CoV-2 variants. Method: immunoSEQ multiplex PCR; TCRdb's copy keeps in-frame clones and lacks some. The sample records 180,000 or so clones, around nine tenths being singletons. Sequencing was performed on peripheral blood, taken after recovery from COVID-19. The receptors shown here come from a human donor who had recovered from COVID-19.

The chain is built from TRBV6-5 and TRBJ2-7; 7 bases map to TRBD2. Trimming took 0 bases from V and 1 from J; bases not matched to a gene: 3. The CDR3 spans 15 residues. From germline, CDR1 is MNHEY and CDR2 SVGAGI. This CDR3 is CASSYSGLYSYEQYF. The DNA of the CDR3 is TGTGCCAGCAGTTACTCGGGACTATATTCCTACGAGCAGTACTTC.

The V gene is TRBV4-1, the J gene TRBJ1-1, with D unresolved. The CDR3 spans 14 residues. CDR1 and CDR2 from the germline V gene are MGHRA and YSYEKL. V lost 0 bases to trimming and J lost 1 base, with 6 bases between them. The CDR3 bases are TGCGCCAGCAGCCAAGATGCAGGGAACACTGAAGCTTTCTTT. As protein: CASSQDAGNTEAFF.

V and J are TRBV7-8 and TRBJ2-2; D unclear. The CDR3 extends over 16 amino acids. V gave up 2 bases and J gave up 0 bases, with 10 bases separating them. The germline gives CDR1 SGHVS, CDR2 FQNEAQ. The CDR3 DNA is TGTGCCAGCAGCTTAATACGACGGACGAACACCGGGGAGCTGTTTTTT. It specifies CASSLIRRTNTGELFF.

The DNA for the CDR3 is TGTGCCAGCAGCTTAGAATTCTCTAACTATGGCTACACCTTC. Its protein product is CASSLEFSNYGYTF. The chain links TRBV7-2 to TRBJ1-2; D ambiguous. The germline V gene has CDR1 SGHTA and CDR2 FQGNSA. V shed 1 base and J shed 0 bases, with 6 bases lying between them. This CDR3 is built from 14 residues.

DNA for the CDR3: TGTGCCAGCAGCTTAGAAACAGGGAACTACGAGCAGTACTTC. Protein product: CASSLETGNYEQYF. V is TRBV11-2 and J is TRBJ2-7, with TRBD1 as a possible D gene (6 bases). The CDR3 sequence is 14 residues long. V was cut by 0 bases and J by 3 bases, with 9 bases left in between. In germline, CDR1 is SGHAT, CDR2 FQNNGV.

This rearrangement joins TRBV11-2 to TRBJ2-3, with D maybe TRBD2 (6 bases). The CDR3 is made up of 15 amino acids. Germline CDR1 is SGHAT and CDR2 is FQNNGV. V lost 4 bases, J lost 4 bases, and 15 bases lay in between. DNA of the CDR3: TGTGCCAGCAGCTCGACTAGGGGTTATGCAGATACGCAGTATTTT. Amino acids: CASSSTRGYADTQYF.

This clone has a single count. V gene TRBV11-2 combines with J gene TRBJ2-1; a possible D gene is TRBD2 (8 bases). The germline V gene has CDR1 SGHAT and CDR2 FQNNGV. The CDR3 has 16 residues. The V gene lost 0 bases and the J gene lost 14 bases, with 23 bases spanning the gap. The CDR3 DNA is TGTGCCAGCAGCTTAGATTATTCGGGAGGGGCCAGGGGGGAGTTCTTC. It specifies CASSLDYSGGARGEFF. Using reference TRBV11-2 and TRBJ2-1 for the parts outside the CDR3, the full variable domain is EAGVAQSPRYKIIEKRQSVAFWCNPISGHATLYWYQQILGQGPKLLIQFQNNGVVDDSQLPKDRFSAERLKGVDSTLKIQPAKLEDSAVYLCASSLDYSGGARGEFFGPGTRLTVL.

The chain recombines TRBV10-3 with TRBJ1-2, with D perhaps matching TRBD1 (5 bases). The germline V gene encodes CDR1 ENHRY and CDR2 SYGVKD. V dropped 0 bases and J dropped 2 bases, with 16 bases sitting between them. The CDR3 is 17 amino acids. The CDR3 is CAISESGKGILNYGYTF. The CDR3 DNA is TGTGCCATCAGTGAGTCTGGGAAGGGGATCTTGAACTATGGCTACACCTTC.

The gene calls are TRBV27 and TRBJ1-2; TRBD1 matches 8 bases. The CDR3 extends over 15 amino acids. Germline V gene lookup returns CDR1 MNHEY and CDR2 SMNVEV (reference sequence). The ends lost 4 bases at V and 6 bases at J; junction bases unmatched: 10. The CDR3 DNA follows: TGTGCCAGCAGTTCCTCACAGGGGGGCGGTGATGGCTACACCTTC. It yields the protein CASSSSQGGGDGYTF.

V is TRBV7-8 and J is TRBJ1-4; maybe TRBD1 (5 bases). CDR1 and CDR2 from the germline V gene are SGHVS and FQNEAQ. The length of the CDR3 is 15 residues. V shed 6 bases and J shed 0 bases, with 11 bases lying between them. Here the CDR3 DNA reads TGTGCCAGCAGTGAGCAGGGTACAACTAATGAAAAACTGTTTTTT. It translates to CASSEQGTTNEKLFF.

The chain is built from TRBV3-1 (or the pseudogene TRBV3-2) and TRBJ2-7, with a possible D match to TRBD2 (6 bases). The V gene lost 2 bases and the J gene lost 2 bases, with 13 bases spanning the gap. Germline CDR1 and CDR2: LGHDT and YNNKEL (reference sequence). The CDR3 has 15 residues. CDR3 sequence: CASSQWAGGAYEQYF. The CDR3 DNA follows: TGTGCCAGCAGCCAATGGGCGGGCGGGGCCTACGAGCAGTACTTC.

The genes are TRBV3-1 (or the pseudogene TRBV3-2) and TRBJ1-4; D may be TRBD1 (6 bases). Germline V gene data show CDR1 as LGHDT and CDR2 as YNNKEL (reference sequence). Trimming pared 4 bases from V and 8 bases from J, leaving 17 bases between. The CDR3 is 15 amino acids. The CDR3 region has the DNA TGTGCCAGCAGCCGAAATCCACAGGGATGGGAAAAACTGTTTTTT. The encoded protein is CASSRNPQGWEKLFF.

On this clone: One end of the junction is discordant with germline, which a read error may explain. In the same sample, other DNA sequences code for this CDR3. This chain joins TRBV12-3 or TRBV12-4 and TRBJ2-1, with 8 positions matching TRBD2. The CDR3 spans 13 residues. CDR3 in DNA: TGTGCCAGCATCGAGGGACTAGGTTTGGCCGGGATCTTC. This codes for CASIEGLGLAGIF.

The rearrangement joins TRBV7-3 to TRBJ2-2, with D possibly TRBD2 on 6 matching bases. The length of the CDR3 is 13 residues. The V and J ends lost 2 bases and 7 bases respectively, with 8 bases between them. The germline V gene has CDR1 SGHTA and CDR2 FQGTGA. For the CDR3, the DNA is TGTGCCAGCAGCTTATCGGGGGACGGGGAGCTGTTTTTT. Its protein is CASSLSGDGELFF. The full variable domain, its missing parts supplied by reference TRBV7-3 and TRBJ2-2, is GAGVSQTPSNKVTEKGKYVELRCDPISGHTALYWYRQSLGQGPEFLIYFQGTGAADDSGLPNDRFFAVRPEGSVSTLKIQRTERGDSAVYLCASSLSGDGELFFGEGSRLTVL.

This clone has a single count. CDR3 region: CASSPGISLFVYTF. For the CDR3, the DNA is TGTGCCAGCTCCCCAGGAATCAGCTTGTTTGTCTACACCTTC. This sequence joins TRBV7-2 and TRBJ1-2; no clear D. V lost 8 bases and J lost 10, with 23 bases in between. The CDR3 is 14 amino acids. Germline V gene sequence: CDR1 SGHTA, CDR2 FQGNSA.

The chain is built from TRBV11-1 and TRBJ1-3; no firm D call. The CDR3 contains 14 residues. The germline gives CDR1 SGHAT, CDR2 FQDESV (reference sequence). Trimming cost V 5 bases and J 0 bases, with 8 bases left between them. In nucleotides, the CDR3 is TGTGCCAGCAGCCGACGGAGCTCTGGAAACACCATATATTTT. This sequence encodes CASSRRSSGNTIYF.

This clone was seen just once. The chain carries TRBV9 and TRBJ2-1; tentatively, D is TRBD1 (5 bases). CDR1 is SGDLS and CDR2 is YYNGEE in the germline V gene. Deletions cut 4 bases from V and 4 bases from J, with 18 bases between. The CDR3 has 16 residues. Here the CDR3 DNA reads TGTGCCAGCAGCCCAAGACAGAGTTCGACGTACAATGAGCAGTTCTTC. Protein product: CASSPRQSSTYNEQFF. Full variable domain (remainder filled in from reference TRBV9 and TRBJ2-1): DSGVTQTPKHLITATGQRVTLRCSPRSGDLSVYWYQQSLDQGLQFLIQYYNGEERAKGNILERFSAQQFPDLHSELNLSSLELGDSALYFCASSPRQSSTYNEQFFGPGTRLTVL.

V is TRBV7-8 and J is TRBJ2-7; D call uncertain. The CDR3 contains 12 residues. The germline V gene has CDR1 SGHVS and CDR2 FQNEAQ. Trimming took off 5 bases at V and 6 bases at J, with 11 bases between the two ends. CDR3 region: CASSQRVTEQYF. In DNA, the CDR3 is TGTGCCAGCAGCCAACGCGTGACCGAGCAGTACTTC.